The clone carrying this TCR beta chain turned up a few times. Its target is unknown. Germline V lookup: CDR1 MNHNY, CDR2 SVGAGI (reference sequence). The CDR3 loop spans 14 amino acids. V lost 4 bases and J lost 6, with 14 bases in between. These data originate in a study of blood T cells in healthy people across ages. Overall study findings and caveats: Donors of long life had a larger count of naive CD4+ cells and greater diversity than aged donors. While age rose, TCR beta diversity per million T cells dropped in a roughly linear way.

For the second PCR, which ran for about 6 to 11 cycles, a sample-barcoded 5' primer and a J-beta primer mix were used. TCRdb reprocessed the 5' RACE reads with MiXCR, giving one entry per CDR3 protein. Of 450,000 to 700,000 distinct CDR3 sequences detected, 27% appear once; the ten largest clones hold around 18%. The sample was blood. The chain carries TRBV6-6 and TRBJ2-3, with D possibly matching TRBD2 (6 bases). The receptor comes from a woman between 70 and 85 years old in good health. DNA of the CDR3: TGTGCCAGCAGTTTGGGACTGGGCTCCGATACGCAGTATTTT. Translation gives CASSLGLGSDTQYF.